These 11 T cell receptor beta chains were sequenced from one sample in a study of blood T cell repertoires in COVID-19. The method was immunoSEQ multiplex PCR; TCRdb's version includes in-frame clones alone and lacks a portion of them. The table has about 36,000 clones, approximately 75% seen once. The sample was peripheral blood. These TCRs come from a human donor in a cohort sampled during active or convalescent COVID-19. The donor label of this sample is uncertain.

The chain joins TRBV19 to TRBJ1-3; D is undetermined. The germline gives CDR1 LNHDA, CDR2 SQIVND (reference sequence). The V gene lost 6 bases and the J gene lost 0 bases, with 9 bases spanning the gap. The CDR3 consists of 14 residues. The CDR3 reads CASSTGVSGNTIYF. DNA for the CDR3: TGTGCCAGTAGCACCGGGGTCTCTGGAAACACCATATATTTT.

This clone was found a few times. DNA of the CDR3: TGTGCCACCAGCGCCAGGGGGAGGCAAGAGACCCAGTACTTC. Protein product: CATSARGRQETQYF. V and J are TRBV15 and TRBJ2-5, with D maybe TRBD1 (7 bases). CDR1 and CDR2 from the germline V gene are LNHNV and YYDKDF (reference sequence). V lost 5 bases and J 2 bases, leaving 12 bases between the germline ends. This CDR3 spans 14 amino acids. Full variable domain (missing parts from reference TRBV15 and TRBJ2-5): DAMVIQNPRYQVTQFGKPVTLSCSQTLNHNVMYWYQQKSSQAPKLLFHYYDKDFNNEADTPDNFQSRRPNTSFCFLDIRSPGLGDTAMYLCATSARGRQETQYFGPGTRLLVL.

The chain uses TRBV24-1 and TRBJ2-5; 8 bases match TRBD1. Per the germline V gene, CDR1 is KGHDR and CDR2 is SFDVKD. CDR3 length equals 16 residues. The J segment lost 4 bases and the V segment lost 4 bases, leaving 10 bases of the junction unmatched. CDR3 protein: CATSEGQTGVGETQYF. In DNA, the CDR3 is TGTGCCACCAGTGAGGGTCAGACAGGGGTGGGAGAGACCCAGTACTTC.

J is TRBJ1-5 and V is TRBV7-9; D is unresolved. V was clipped by 0 bases and J by 4 bases, with 7 bases between them. The germline CDR1 and CDR2 sequences are SEHNR and FQNEAQ (reference sequence). This CDR3 has 14 amino acids. The CDR3 nucleotides are TGTGCCAGCAGCTTAGCTATGTCTAATCAGCCCCAGCATTTT. Protein: CASSLAMSNQPQHF.

The V gene is TRBV7-9, the J gene TRBJ1-6; no reliable D call. V shed 4 bases and J shed 10 bases, with 11 bases lying between them. CDR3 length: 13 amino acids. The germline V gene has CDR1 SEHNR and CDR2 FQNEAQ (reference sequence). CDR3: CASSSTGESPLHF. The CDR3 DNA reads as TGTGCCAGCAGCTCAACCGGGGAATCACCCCTCCACTTT. The full variable domain, completed using reference TRBV7-9 and TRBJ1-6, is DTGVSQNPRHKITKRGQNVTFRCDPISEHNRLYWYRQTLGQGPEFLTYFQNEAQLEKSRLLSDRFSAERPKGSFSTLEIQRTEQGDSAMYLCASSSTGESPLHFGNGTRLTVT.

This chain uses TRBV19 with TRBJ2-5; a weak D match, TRBD1 (6 bases). This CDR3 region has 13 residues. Germline-derived CDR1 and CDR2 are LNHDA and SQIVND (reference sequence). The ends were cut back, 7 bases at V and 10 bases at J, with 19 bases in the middle. CDR3 in DNA: TGTGCCAGTACCTCGGACAGAAGAAAGGACCAGTACTTC. It codes for CASTSDRRKDQYF.

V usage is TRBV5-4 and J usage is TRBJ2-6; 7 nucleotides agree with TRBD1. The ends lost 6 bases at V and 0 bases at J; junction bases unmatched: 6. The CDR3 extends over 16 amino acids. Looked up from germline, CDR1 is SGHNT and CDR2 is YYREEE (reference sequence). CDR3 amino acids: CASKKGQLSGANVLTF. The CDR3 nucleotides read TGTGCCAGCAAGAAGGGACAGCTCTCTGGGGCCAACGTCCTGACTTTC.

This clone has just a few counts. V is TRBV5-1 and J is TRBJ2-7, with TRBD2 as a possible D gene (6 bases). In germline, CDR1 is SGHRS, CDR2 YFSETQ. Trimming stripped 4 bases from V and 2 bases from J, with 10 bases between. CDR3 length: 13 amino acids. The CDR3 DNA reads as TGCGCCAGCAGCCTGGGACTTACCTACGAGCAGTACTTC. This encodes CASSLGLTYEQYF.

This clone was counted between two and nine times. The chain links TRBV2 to TRBJ1-1; D is perhaps TRBD1 (5 bases). The CDR3 runs 14 residues. Germline V CDR1 and CDR2: SNHLY, FYNNEI. Trimming left V 7 bases short and J 3 bases short, with 15 bases between. CDR3 residues: CASNWRGSDTEAFF. DNA for the CDR3: TGTGCCAGCAATTGGAGGGGATCGGACACTGAAGCTTTCTTT.

Worth noting for this clone: Other nucleotide sequences from this sample produce the same CDR3. The chain combines TRBV18 with TRBJ1-3; 7 nucleotides agree with TRBD1. The ends lost 6 bases at V and 0 bases at J; junction bases unmatched: 5. Germline CDR1 reads KGHSH; CDR2 reads LQKENI. The CDR3 loop spans 15 amino acids. The CDR3 bases are TGTGCCAGCTCCCCTCAGGGGGACTCTGGAAACACCATATATTTT. Translating gives CASSPQGDSGNTIYF.

The J gene is TRBJ1-1, the V gene TRBV19, with D hard to call. Between the trimmed V and J ends, which lost 7 bases and 2 bases, there was a span of 14 bases. The length of the CDR3 is 14 residues. Germline CDR1 and CDR2: LNHDA and SQIVND (reference sequence). The CDR3 sequence is CASTLRQSNTEAFF. CDR3 in DNA: TGTGCCAGTACCCTGAGGCAGTCCAACACTGAAGCTTTCTTT. The complete variable domain, with remaining parts taken from reference TRBV19 and TRBJ1-1, reads DGGITQSPKYLFRKEGQNVTLSCEQNLNHDAMYWYRQDPGQGLRLIYYSQIVNDFQKGDIAEGYSVSREKKESFPLTVTSAQKNPTAFYLCASTLRQSNTEAFFGQGTRLTVV.